Reported below is one T cell receptor (beta chain). The target antigen is unknown. Sequencing used immunoSEQ multiplex PCR; TCRdb keeps in-frame clones, though not all of them. The data contain about 47,000 clones, 85% to 95% of them singletons. The data stem from a study of T cells after posttransplantation cyclophosphamide. The germline CDR1 and CDR2 sequences are SGHDT and YYEEEE. V was clipped by 3 bases and J by 0 bases, with 4 bases between them. The length of the CDR3 is 13 residues. The study's findings and limits: After PTCy, TRB diversity resembled that of CNI/methotrexate controls.

The rearrangement links TRBV5-6 to TRBJ2-1, with D hard to call. This receptor was taken from a woman in her forties or fifties in good health and a related stem cell transplant donor. Input material: PBMCs. This CDR3 reads CASSSSSYNEQFF. The CDR3 DNA sequence: TGTGCCAGCAGCTCTAGCTCCTACAATGAGCAGTTCTTC.